Listed below are T cell receptor beta chains from one sample, sequenced in a study of cytomegalovirus exposure and HLA in healthy donors. Repertoires were generated with immunoSEQ multiplex PCR, while TCRdb's copy carries only in-frame clones and drops some. Of over 150,000 clones in the sample, 65% to 70% were seen once. What was sequenced was PBMCs. The receptors come from a woman younger than 35 in good health and CMV-seropositive. Each CDR3 is given with its conserved first and last residue. Fields, in order: J gene, clone size, V gene, D gene, CDR3 protein, CDR3 DNA. A D gene is named only where the DNA matches it firmly. For some rows the clone size is stated as once, few or many, or as a class when expanded; others skip it.

j_call: TRBJ2-7
clone_size: .
v_call: TRBV5-1
d_call: TRBD1
cdr3_aa: CASSVTGTDYEQYF
cdr3_nt: TGCGCCAGCAGCGTAACCGGGACAGACTACGAGCAGTACTTC

j_call: TRBJ1-5
clone_size: .
v_call: TRBV5-1
d_call: .
cdr3_aa: CASSLSWGGKPQHF
cdr3_nt: TGCGCCAGCAGCTTGTCCTGGGGCGGCAAGCCCCAGCATTTT

j_call: TRBJ2-6
clone_size: .
v_call: TRBV4-2
d_call: TRBD2
cdr3_aa: CASSPGLAGGSHGSGANVLTF
cdr3_nt: TGTGCCAGCAGCCCGGGATTGGCGGGAGGCTCCCATGGCTCTGGGGCCAACGTCCTGACTTTC

j_call: TRBJ2-2
clone_size: .
v_call: TRBV5-1
d_call: TRBD1
cdr3_aa: CASGTGGMVGELFF
cdr3_nt: TGCGCCAGCGGGACAGGGGGCATGGTCGGGGAGCTGTTTTTT

j_call: TRBJ2-5
clone_size: .
v_call: TRBV7-8
d_call: TRBD2
cdr3_aa: CASSLEVAGGRETQYF
cdr3_nt: TGTGCCAGCAGCTTAGAAGTAGCGGGGGGCCGGGAGACCCAGTACTTC

j_call: TRBJ2-2
clone_size: .
v_call: TRBV28
d_call: TRBD2
cdr3_aa: CASRIIQGTSGVPLNTGELFF
cdr3_nt: TGTGCCAGCAGGATAATACAGGGGACTAGCGGGGTACCATTAAACACCGGGGAGCTGTTTTTT

j_call: TRBJ2-2
clone_size: .
v_call: TRBV2
d_call: TRBD1
cdr3_aa: CASSPGQTNTGELFF
cdr3_nt: TGTGCCAGCAGTCCGGGACAGACGAACACCGGGGAGCTGTTTTTT

j_call: TRBJ1-1
clone_size: .
v_call: TRBV5-4
d_call: .
cdr3_aa: CASSLERLNTEAFF
cdr3_nt: TGTGCCAGCAGCTTGGAGAGATTAAACACTGAAGCTTTCTTT

j_call: TRBJ2-7
clone_size: few
v_call: TRBV7-3
d_call: .
cdr3_aa: CASSLTVQVGSEQYF
cdr3_nt: TGTGCCAGCAGCTTAACGGTACAGGTTGGTAGCGAGCAGTACTTC

j_call: TRBJ2-5
clone_size: few
v_call: TRBV18
d_call: .
cdr3_aa: CASSQGYQETQYF
cdr3_nt: TGTGCCAGCTCACAGGGGTACCAAGAGACCCAGTACTTC

j_call: TRBJ2-3
clone_size: .
v_call: TRBV7-8
d_call: TRBD2
cdr3_aa: CASSKGRGRADTQYF
cdr3_nt: TGTGCCAGCAGCAAGGGCCGGGGGAGGGCAGATACGCAGTATTTT

j_call: TRBJ2-1
clone_size: .
v_call: TRBV7-3
d_call: TRBD2
cdr3_aa: CASSPQASGGNNEQFF
cdr3_nt: TGTGCCAGCAGCCCCCAGGCGAGCGGGGGGAACAATGAGCAGTTCTTC

j_call: TRBJ1-6
clone_size: .
v_call: TRBV4-1
d_call: TRBD1
cdr3_aa: CASSQGTDRDFRPLHF
cdr3_nt: TGCGCCAGCAGCCAAGGGACAGACAGGGACTTTCGACCCCTCCACTTT

j_call: TRBJ2-7
clone_size: few
v_call: TRBV27
d_call: TRBD2
cdr3_aa: CASSVYSGRAGYEQYF
cdr3_nt: TGTGCCAGCAGTGTCTATAGCGGGAGGGCCGGGTACGAGCAGTACTTC

j_call: TRBJ1-3
clone_size: .
v_call: TRBV30
d_call: TRBD1
cdr3_aa: CAWSTGAGNTIYF
cdr3_nt: TGTGCCTGGAGTACAGGGGCTGGAAACACCATATATTTT

j_call: TRBJ2-1
clone_size: once
v_call: TRBV15
d_call: TRBD2
cdr3_aa: CATSRTYATSGGRNEQFF
cdr3_nt: TGTGCCACCAGCAGAACCTACGCTACTAGCGGGGGAAGAAATGAGCAGTTCTTC

j_call: TRBJ2-1
clone_size: once
v_call: TRBV29-1
d_call: .
cdr3_aa: CSVDPNGQFF
cdr3_nt: TGCAGCGTTGACCCTAATGGGCAGTTCTTC

j_call: TRBJ2-1
clone_size: .
v_call: TRBV11-3
d_call: TRBD1
cdr3_aa: CASSRGDSYNEQFF
cdr3_nt: TGTGCCAGCAGCCGAGGGGACAGCTACAATGAGCAGTTCTTC

j_call: TRBJ2-3
clone_size: .
v_call: TRBV5-1
d_call: .
cdr3_aa: CASSLDGGQYF
cdr3_nt: TGCGCCAGCAGCCTGGACGGGGGGCAGTATTTT

j_call: TRBJ2-7
clone_size: .
v_call: TRBV19
d_call: .
cdr3_aa: CASSSTGVAYEQYF
cdr3_nt: TGTGCCAGTAGTTCCACAGGAGTAGCCTACGAGCAGTACTTC

j_call: TRBJ2-5
clone_size: .
v_call: TRBV28
d_call: TRBD1
cdr3_aa: CASFPGTGEETQYF
cdr3_nt: TGTGCCAGCTTCCCCGGGACAGGGGAAGAGACCCAGTACTTC

j_call: TRBJ2-1
clone_size: .
v_call: TRBV9
d_call: .
cdr3_aa: CASSEGGGPHEQFF
cdr3_nt: TGTGCCAGCAGCGAGGGGGGGGGCCCCCATGAGCAGTTCTTC

j_call: TRBJ2-1
clone_size: .
v_call: TRBV5-1
d_call: TRBD1
cdr3_aa: CASSPGTGGDHNEQFF
cdr3_nt: TGCGCCAGCAGCCCCGGGACAGGGGGGGACCACAATGAGCAGTTCTTC